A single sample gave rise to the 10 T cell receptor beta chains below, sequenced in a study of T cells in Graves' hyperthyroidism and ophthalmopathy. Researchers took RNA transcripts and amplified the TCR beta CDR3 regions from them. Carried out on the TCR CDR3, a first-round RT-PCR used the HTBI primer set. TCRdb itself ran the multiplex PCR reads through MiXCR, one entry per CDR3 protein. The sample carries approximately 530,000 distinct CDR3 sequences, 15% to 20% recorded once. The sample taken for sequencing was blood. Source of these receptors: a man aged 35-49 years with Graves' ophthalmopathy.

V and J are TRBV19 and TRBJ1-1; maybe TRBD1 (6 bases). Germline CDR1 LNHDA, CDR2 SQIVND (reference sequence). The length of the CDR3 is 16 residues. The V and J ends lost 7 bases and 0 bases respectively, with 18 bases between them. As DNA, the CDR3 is TGTGCCAGTACCGTTACCTATAGGGGGATGAACACTGAAGCTTTCTTT. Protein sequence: CASTVTYRGMNTEAFF.

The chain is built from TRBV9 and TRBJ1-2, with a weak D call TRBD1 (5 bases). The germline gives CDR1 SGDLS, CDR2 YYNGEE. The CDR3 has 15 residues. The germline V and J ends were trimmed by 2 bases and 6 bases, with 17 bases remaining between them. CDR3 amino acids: CASSVGGGDYNGYTF. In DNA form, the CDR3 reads TGTGCCAGCAGCGTCGGGGGGGGGGACTATAATGGCTACACCTTC.

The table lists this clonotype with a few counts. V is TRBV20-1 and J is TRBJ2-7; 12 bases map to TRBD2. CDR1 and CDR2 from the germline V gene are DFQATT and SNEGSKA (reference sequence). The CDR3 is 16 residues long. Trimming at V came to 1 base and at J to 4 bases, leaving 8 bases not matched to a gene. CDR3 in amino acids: CSARAPRTSGVYEQYF. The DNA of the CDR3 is TGCAGTGCTAGAGCCCCCAGGACTAGCGGGGTTTACGAGCAGTACTTC.

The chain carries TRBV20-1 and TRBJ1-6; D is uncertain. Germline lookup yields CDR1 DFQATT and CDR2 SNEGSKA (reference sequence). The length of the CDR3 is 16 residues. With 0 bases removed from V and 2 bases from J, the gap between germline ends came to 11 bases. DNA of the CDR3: TGCAGTGCTAGAGATGTAGGGAGCACCTATAATTCACCCCTCCACTTT. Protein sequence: CSARDVGSTYNSPLHF.

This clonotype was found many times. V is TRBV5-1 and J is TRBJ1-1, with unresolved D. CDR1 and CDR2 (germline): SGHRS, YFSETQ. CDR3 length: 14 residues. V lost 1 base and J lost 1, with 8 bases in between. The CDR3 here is CASSLSVWNTEAFF. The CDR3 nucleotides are TGCGCCAGCAGCTTGAGCGTCTGGAACACTGAAGCTTTCTTT.

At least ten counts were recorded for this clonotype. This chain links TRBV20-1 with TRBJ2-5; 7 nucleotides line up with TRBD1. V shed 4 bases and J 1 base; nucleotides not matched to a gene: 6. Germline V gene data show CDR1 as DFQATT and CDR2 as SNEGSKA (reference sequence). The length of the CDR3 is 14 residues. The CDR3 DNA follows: TGCAGTGCTATTACCCGGGACAGCCAAGAGACCCAGTACTTC. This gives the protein CSAITRDSQETQYF.

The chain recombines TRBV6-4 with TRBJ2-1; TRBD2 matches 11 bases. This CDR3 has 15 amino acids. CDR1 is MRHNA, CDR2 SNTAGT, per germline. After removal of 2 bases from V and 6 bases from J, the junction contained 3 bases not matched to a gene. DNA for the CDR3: TGTGCCAGCAGTGACGTGGGACTAGCGGTCAATGAGCAGTTCTTC. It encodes CASSDVGLAVNEQFF.

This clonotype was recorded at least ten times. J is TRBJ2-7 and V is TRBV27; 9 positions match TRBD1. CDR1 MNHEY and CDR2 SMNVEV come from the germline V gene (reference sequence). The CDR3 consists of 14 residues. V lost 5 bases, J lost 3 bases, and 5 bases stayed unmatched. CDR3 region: CASSPRDRDYEQYF. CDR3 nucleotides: TGTGCCAGCAGTCCCCGGGACAGGGACTACGAGCAGTACTTC.

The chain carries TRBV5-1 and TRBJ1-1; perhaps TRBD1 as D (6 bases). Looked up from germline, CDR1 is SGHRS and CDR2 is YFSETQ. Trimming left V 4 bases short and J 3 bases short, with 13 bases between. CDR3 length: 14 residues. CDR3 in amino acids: CASSRDTRDTEAFF. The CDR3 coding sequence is TGCGCCAGCAGCCGGGACACCCGAGACACTGAAGCTTTCTTT.

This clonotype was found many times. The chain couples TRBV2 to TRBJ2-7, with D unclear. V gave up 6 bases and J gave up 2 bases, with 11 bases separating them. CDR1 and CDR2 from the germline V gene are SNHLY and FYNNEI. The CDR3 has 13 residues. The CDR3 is CASRGLSPYEQYF. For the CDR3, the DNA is TGTGCCAGCAGGGGCCTCAGTCCCTACGAGCAGTACTTC. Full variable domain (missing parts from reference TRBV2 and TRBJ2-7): EPEVTQTPSHQVTQMGQEVILRCVPISNHLYFYWYRQILGQKVEFLVSFYNNEISEKSEIFDDQFSVERPDGSNFTLKIRSTKLEDSAMYFCASRGLSPYEQYFGPGTRLTVT.